This T cell receptor beta chain stems from a study of cytomegalovirus exposure and HLA in healthy donors. Study summary: Approximately 81% of around 390 genotyped donors fell in the Caucasian-associated ancestry cluster. General study findings and limits: The only immune exposure information that was available was CMV serostatus. The classifier, whose performance was assessed in both the original and validation cohorts, reportedly diagnosed cytomegalovirus status with high specificity and sensitivity.

Trimming took off 2 bases at V and 5 bases at J, with 9 bases between the two ends. This CDR3 is built from 13 residues. Germline assignment: CDR1 SGHTA and CDR2 FQGNSA. Every donor was a healthy person donating bone marrow. About this clone itself: What it binds is not known.

The PCR was carried out with 60 Vbeta primers and 13 Jbeta primers. Sequencing was performed with immunoSEQ multiplex PCR; in TCRdb, only in-frame clones are kept and a portion is missing. The repertoire consists of roughly 190,000 clones, with about 80% occurring once and the leading ten covering over 2.5%. The source is a woman in her forties or fifties in good health and CMV-seropositive. The sequenced sample was PBMCs. The chain carries TRBV7-2 and TRBJ1-1, with D unclear. The CDR3 region is CASSLWRVTEAFF. DNA for the CDR3: TGTGCCAGCAGCTTATGGAGGGTTACTGAAGCTTTCTTT.